There are a few counts of the clone carrying this T cell receptor beta chain. Its antigen is unknown. The data were taken from a study of T cells after yellow fever vaccination. Study overall: Preparation of fractions with low cell numbers was performed using SMART-Seq v4 Ultra Low Input.

Study-wide results and caveats: The secondary response showed a weaker magnitude and a faster peak, day 5 versus 15. The CD4 compartment and the CD8 compartment contained a small share of clonotypes in common.

Universal primer sites and UMIs were introduced during 5'RACE template-switching synthesis of TCR cDNA. TCRdb fed the 5' RACE reads into MiXCR, producing one record per CDR3 protein. The data show hundreds of thousands of distinct CDR3 sequences, around an eighth seen once. V trimming: 6 bases; J trimming: 0 bases; junction bases outside the gene matches: 9. The CDR3 runs to 19 residues. In germline, CDR1 is MDHEN, CDR2 SYDVKM. The TCR comes from a man aged 25-40 years who received the YFV17D yellow fever vaccine. The V and J genes are TRBV28 and TRBJ2-1, with TRBD2 matching 15 bases. The material was PBMCs, obtained on the day of the yellow fever booster vaccination. The CDR3 nucleotides read TGTGCCAGCAGCCCTGGACTAGCGGGAGGGCCCAGCTCCTACAATGAGCAGTTCTTC. This encodes CASSPGLAGGPSSYNEQFF. Full variable domain (missing parts from reference TRBV28 and TRBJ2-1): DVKVTQSSRYLVKRTGEKVFLECVQDMDHENMFWYRQDPGLGLRLIYFSYDVKMKEKGDIPEGYSVSREKKERFSLILESASTNQTSMYLCASSPGLAGGPSSYNEQFFGPGTRLTVL.